These 32 T cell receptor beta chains came from one sample sequenced in a study of blood T cell repertoires in COVID-19. The protocol was immunoSEQ multiplex PCR, while the TCRdb copy is restricted to in-frame clones and leaves out a portion. This repertoire shows under 250,000 clones, 82% found once; its top ten account for around 3.3%. The sample comprised peripheral blood. The receptors here all came from a woman over 75 with acute or convalescent COVID-19.

The chain combines TRBV7-3 with TRBJ2-3, with a tentative D call TRBD2 (5 bases). CDR1 and CDR2 (germline): SGHTA, FQGTGA. Trimming cost V 2 bases and J 5 bases, with 14 bases left between them. CDR3 length equals 15 residues. The CDR3 DNA is TGTGCCAGCAGCTTAGGGAGCGGAGAAGGAGATACGCAGTATTTT. Encoded protein: CASSLGSGEGDTQYF. Drawing the rest from reference TRBV7-3 and TRBJ2-3, the complete variable domain is GAGVSQTPSNKVTEKGKYVELRCDPISGHTALYWYRQSLGQGPEFLIYFQGTGAADDSGLPNDRFFAVRPEGSVSTLKIQRTERGDSAVYLCASSLGSGEGDTQYFGPGTRLTVL.

The J gene is TRBJ2-7, the V gene TRBV18, with D possibly being TRBD1 (6 bases). CDR3 size: 15 residues. Germline CDR1 KGHSH, CDR2 LQKENI. V gave up 1 base and J gave up 2 bases, with 12 bases separating them. The CDR3 bases are TGTGCCAGCTCACCACGTGTCGGACAGACCTACGAGCAGTACTTC. The encoded protein is CASSPRVGQTYEQYF.

The V gene is TRBV7-9, the J gene TRBJ1-1; D is undetermined. This CDR3 is built from 12 residues. Trimming cost V 5 bases and J 9 bases, with 13 bases left between them. CDR1 and CDR2 (germline): SEHNR, FQNEAQ (reference sequence). The DNA for the CDR3 is TGTGCCAGCAGCCTGGGAGGAACAAAAGCTTTCTTT. Its translation: CASSLGGTKAFF.

The chain recombines TRBV7-3 with TRBJ2-1, with 7 nucleotides matching TRBD1. Germline V lookup: CDR1 SGHTA, CDR2 FQGTGA. CDR3 length: 12 amino acids. With V trimmed by 3 bases and J by 9 bases, 2 bases remained unmatched. For the CDR3, the DNA is TGTGCCAGCAGCTTCCCAGGGGGTGAGCAGTTCTTC. Its translation is CASSFPGGEQFF.

The chain couples TRBV19 to TRBJ1-1; D gene uncertain. Germline V gene lookup returns CDR1 LNHDA and CDR2 SQIVND (reference sequence). Trimming shortened V by 4 bases and J by 2 bases, and 11 bases separated the two germline ends. The CDR3 is 14 residues long. CDR3 amino acids: CASSNLLTNTEAFF. CDR3 coding DNA: TGTGCCAGTAGTAACCTCTTGACTAACACTGAAGCTTTCTTT.

The chain is built from TRBV27 and TRBJ1-4, with 9 positions matching TRBD1. CDR1 is MNHEY, CDR2 SMNVEV, per germline (reference sequence). The ends lost 6 bases at V and 5 bases at J; junction bases unmatched: 4. CDR3 length: 14 amino acids. This CDR3 is CASRPDRGNEKLFF. The CDR3 DNA is TGTGCCAGCAGACCGGACAGGGGAAATGAAAAACTGTTTTTT.

The chain combines TRBV7-2 with TRBJ2-1; D may be TRBD1 (6 bases). The V gene lost 1 base and the J gene lost 2 bases, with 12 bases spanning the gap. This CDR3 has 16 amino acids. Germline CDR1 SGHTA, CDR2 FQGNSA. The CDR3 region has the DNA TGTGCCAGCAGCTTAGGGGGGCTTAACACCTACAATGAGCAGTTCTTC. Its translation is CASSLGGLNTYNEQFF.

There are a few counts of this clone. The chain recombines TRBV2 with TRBJ2-5; D might be TRBD1 (6 bases). Trimming left V 4 bases short and J 1 base short, with 10 bases between. This CDR3 has 14 residues. The V gene's germline CDR1 is SNHLY and CDR2 FYNNEI. CDR3 amino acids: CASSVGRGQETQYF. The DNA of the CDR3 is TGTGCCAGCAGTGTGGGCAGGGGCCAAGAGACCCAGTACTTC.

In its sample, this clone was seen a few times. The chain couples TRBV20-1 to TRBJ2-7; 7 bases fit TRBD2. This CDR3 has 14 residues. Per germline, CDR1 DFQATT and CDR2 SNEGSKA (reference sequence). V trimming: 3 bases; J trimming: 1 base; junction bases outside the gene matches: 6. The CDR3 sequence: CSASGTTNSYEQYF. The CDR3 region has the DNA TGCAGTGCTAGTGGGACTACAAATTCCTACGAGCAGTACTTC.

V usage is TRBV5-1 and J usage is TRBJ2-7; D possibly corresponds to TRBD1 (6 bases). V was pared by 4 bases and J by 2 bases, with 19 bases between. The CDR3 consists of 16 residues. Looked up from germline, CDR1 is SGHRS and CDR2 is YFSETQ. DNA for the CDR3: TGCGCCAGCAGCCTACTTGACCTCCAGGGGACCTACGAGCAGTACTTC. It encodes CASSLLDLQGTYEQYF.

The chain uses TRBV7-3 and TRBJ2-2, with 7 bases lining up with TRBD2. CDR3 length: 15 amino acids. J gave up 4 bases and V 0 bases, and 2 bases lay outside the gene matches. Germline lookup yields CDR1 SGHTA and CDR2 FQGTGA. The CDR3 is CASSLTGGTTGELFF. The CDR3 DNA follows: TGTGCCAGCAGCTTAACCGGGGGGACCACCGGGGAGCTGTTTTTT.

This clone was found a few times. This sample also contains other DNA sequences that code for the same CDR3. The chain uses TRBV19 and TRBJ2-1; 12 nucleotides agree with TRBD2. After removal of 6 bases from V and 2 bases from J, the junction contained 2 bases not matched to a gene. This CDR3 comprises 15 residues. Germline values: CDR1 LNHDA, CDR2 SQIVND (reference sequence). The CDR3 is CASSLAGGAYNEQFF. The CDR3 coding sequence is TGTGCCAGTAGCCTAGCGGGGGGGGCCTACAATGAGCAGTTCTTC.

The chain employs TRBV28 and TRBJ1-1; D ambiguous. Germline values: CDR1 MDHEN, CDR2 SYDVKM. The CDR3 totals 14 residues. Trimming shortened V by 6 bases and J by 1 base, and 12 bases separated the two germline ends. As DNA, the CDR3 is TGTGCCAGCAGACCCGCCGTCAGGAACACTGAAGCTTTCTTT. This translates into CASRPAVRNTEAFF.

The chain recombines TRBV4-3 with TRBJ2-1; TRBD2 aligns across 9 bases. The CDR3 runs to 16 residues. V lost 0 bases to trimming and J lost 4 bases; unmatched junction nucleotides: 4. Looked up from germline, CDR1 is LGHNA and CDR2 is YSLEER. In DNA form, the CDR3 reads TGCGCCAGCAGCCAAGAAAGCGCGGGGGGGTACAATGAGCAGTTCTTC. This gives the protein CASSQESAGGYNEQFF.

The chain couples TRBV5-1 to TRBJ1-6, with a weak D call TRBD1 (6 bases). From germline, CDR1 is SGHRS and CDR2 YFSETQ. The CDR3 spans 14 residues. The germline V and J ends were trimmed by 4 bases and 7 bases, with 12 bases remaining between them. The CDR3 DNA sequence: TGCGCCAGCAGCCCTGACAGGAGGAATTCACCCCTCCACTTT. It is translated as CASSPDRRNSPLHF.

This chain connects TRBV19 to TRBJ1-2; 7 nucleotides match TRBD1. CDR1 LNHDA and CDR2 SQIVND come from the germline V gene (reference sequence). Unmatched junction bases numbered 8, after V lost 5 bases and J lost 5 bases. This CDR3 has 14 amino acids. CDR3 protein: CASSDLQGRYGYTF. CDR3 DNA: TGTGCCAGTAGTGATCTACAGGGGCGGTATGGCTACACCTTC.

This chain uses TRBV18 with TRBJ2-7, with 7 bases fitting TRBD2. The V segment lost 1 base and the J segment 3 bases; nucleotides outside the gene matches: 3. This CDR3 has 14 amino acids. Germline lookup yields CDR1 KGHSH and CDR2 LQKENI. The CDR3 loop is CASSPRRGVYEQYF. In DNA form, the CDR3 reads TGTGCCAGCTCACCACGCCGGGGGGTCTACGAGCAGTACTTC. The full variable domain, in which reference TRBV18 and TRBJ2-7 provide the parts outside the CDR3, is NAGVMQNPRHLVRRRGQEARLRCSPMKGHSHVYWYRQLPEEGLKFMVYLQKENIIDESGMPKERFSAEFPKEGPSILRIQQVVRGDSAAYFCASSPRRGVYEQYFGPGTRLTVT.

The chain has TRBV13 and TRBJ2-7; tentatively, D is TRBD1 (6 bases). Trimming took 5 bases from V and 2 from J, leaving 16 bases between them. Germline V gene data show CDR1 as PRHDT and CDR2 as FYEKMQ (reference sequence). The CDR3 is made up of 15 amino acids. The CDR3 DNA follows: TGTGCCAGCAGCGGGGGCACGCAAGCTCCCTACGAGCAGTACTTC. Translating gives CASSGGTQAPYEQYF.

V is TRBV5-5 and J is TRBJ1-4; D is unresolved. CDR1 is SGHKS, CDR2 YYEKEE, per germline (reference sequence). V was pared by 4 bases and J by 0 bases, with 13 bases between. The CDR3 covers 16 residues. The CDR3 sequence is CASSQFPQTTNEKLFF. The CDR3, as DNA: TGTGCCAGCAGCCAGTTTCCGCAGACAACTAATGAAAAACTGTTTTTT. The full variable domain, with the rest looked up from reference TRBV5-5 and TRBJ1-4, is DAGVTQSPTHLIKTRGQQVTLRCSPISGHKSVSWYQQVLGQGPQFIFQYYEKEERGRGNFPDRFSARQFPNYSSELNVNALLLGDSALYLCASSQFPQTTNEKLFFGSGTQLSVL.

The genes are TRBV19 and TRBJ2-2; D is possibly TRBD2 (5 bases). The CDR3 totals 14 residues. The germline gives CDR1 LNHDA, CDR2 SQIVND (reference sequence). Trimming removed 7 bases from V and 0 bases from J, with 9 bases in between. The CDR3, as DNA: TGTGCCAGTAAATACGGGGCGAACACCGGGGAGCTGTTTTTT. This translates into CASKYGANTGELFF. The full variable domain, with the rest looked up from reference TRBV19 and TRBJ2-2, is DGGITQSPKYLFRKEGQNVTLSCEQNLNHDAMYWYRQDPGQGLRLIYYSQIVNDFQKGDIAEGYSVSREKKESFPLTVTSAQKNPTAFYLCASKYGANTGELFFGEGSRLTVL.

The chain couples TRBV27 to TRBJ1-2; a possible D gene is TRBD1 (5 bases). In germline, CDR1 is MNHEY, CDR2 SMNVEV (reference sequence). This CDR3 has 15 amino acids. V lost 5 bases and J lost 0, with 13 bases in between. CDR3: CASSPSGLTNYGYTF. The DNA of the CDR3 is TGTGCCAGCAGTCCCTCAGGGCTAACTAACTATGGCTACACCTTC.

The gene calls are TRBV6-5 and TRBJ1-3, with 8 bases that match TRBD1. This CDR3 has 15 amino acids. Germline lookup yields CDR1 MNHEY and CDR2 SVGAGI. The V and J ends lost 5 bases and 2 bases, in that order; junction bases with no gene match: 5. The CDR3 region is CASSRTGGTGNTIYF. CDR3 in DNA: TGTGCCAGCAGTCGCACAGGGGGAACTGGAAACACCATATATTTT.

This clone has a handful of counts. The chain recombines TRBV24-1 with TRBJ1-4; the D gene is possibly TRBD1 (6 bases). CDR3 length: 13 amino acids. Germline V gene lookup returns CDR1 KGHDR and CDR2 SFDVKD. The germline V and J ends were trimmed by 4 bases and 5 bases, with 7 bases remaining between them. In nucleotides, the CDR3 is TGTGCCACCAGTGAGGGACACAATGAAAAACTGTTTTTT. Translated, it gives CATSEGHNEKLFF.

This rearrangement joins TRBV4-1 to TRBJ1-1; D gene uncertain. Deletions cut 1 base from V and 4 bases from J, with 13 bases between. Looked up from germline, CDR1 is MGHRA and CDR2 is YSYEKL. The CDR3 contains 15 residues. This chain's CDR3 is CASSQAQAFPTEAFF. The CDR3 bases are TGCGCCAGCAGCCAAGCCCAGGCCTTCCCCACTGAAGCTTTCTTT.

The gene calls are TRBV18 and TRBJ2-1; perhaps TRBD2 as D (5 bases). CDR3 length: 16 residues. Germline V lookup: CDR1 KGHSH, CDR2 LQKENI. Trimming pared 2 bases from V and 8 bases from J, leaving 19 bases between. CDR3 residues: CASSPNSLNVGDEQFF. In DNA form, the CDR3 reads TGTGCCAGCTCACCAAATAGCTTGAACGTCGGGGATGAGCAGTTCTTC.

V gene TRBV6-1 combines with J gene TRBJ2-3, with D possibly matching TRBD2 (6 bases). CDR1 is MNHNS, CDR2 SASEGT, per germline. The CDR3 has 17 residues. Trimming left V 4 bases short and J 1 base short, with 18 bases between. The CDR3 coding sequence is TGTGCCAGCAGTGTATTACCGGGACTGTCAGGCACAGATACGCAGTATTTT. Translated, it gives CASSVLPGLSGTDTQYF.

The chain employs TRBV25-1 and TRBJ1-4; 9 nucleotides match TRBD1. Trimming cost V 8 bases and J 3 bases; bases outside gene matches: 1. The CDR3 covers 13 residues. CDR1 and CDR2 from the germline V gene are MGHDK and SYGVNS. CDR3: CASRDRANEKLFF. The CDR3 coding sequence is TGTGCCAGCCGGGACAGGGCTAATGAAAAACTGTTTTTT. Full variable domain (rest looked up from reference TRBV25-1 and TRBJ1-4): EADIYQTPRYLVIGTGKKITLECSQTMGHDKMYWYQQDPGMELHLIHYSYGVNSTEKGDLSSESTVSRIRTEHFPLTLESARPSHTSQYLCASRDRANEKLFFGSGTQLSVL.

This clone was observed a handful of times. V usage is TRBV9 and J usage is TRBJ2-5; 12 nucleotides agree with TRBD2. This CDR3 is built from 15 residues. Trimming removed 4 bases from V and 4 bases from J; junction bases left unmatched: 5. CDR1 and CDR2 from the germline V gene are SGDLS and YYNGEE. In nucleotides, the CDR3 is TGTGCCAGCAGCCCTAGCGGGGGGGCCCGAGAGACCCAGTACTTC. Translated: CASSPSGGARETQYF.

This chain joins TRBV23-1 and TRBJ1-3; TRBD1 matches 9 bases. TRBV23-1 is treated as an ORF (open reading frame) with a function not yet certain. The CDR3 has 16 amino acids. After removal of 1 base from V and 7 bases from J, the junction contained 8 bases not matched to a gene. CDR3 nucleotide sequence: TGCGCCAGCAGTCAATTTACAGGGGGCTTTCGTAACACCATATATTTT. It translates to CASSQFTGGFRNTIYF.

This chain connects TRBV18 to TRBJ2-7; no clear D. Germline values: CDR1 KGHSH, CDR2 LQKENI. The CDR3 length is 13 residues. Trimming left V 3 bases short and J 2 bases short, with 8 bases between. CDR3 sequence (DNA): TGTGCCAGCTCACCGGCGCAGGCCTACGAGCAGTACTTC. Encoded protein: CASSPAQAYEQYF.

This clone was counted only a few times. The rearrangement links TRBV3-1 (or the pseudogene TRBV3-2) to TRBJ2-7, with D tentatively TRBD1 (6 bases). The ends were cut back, 4 bases at V and 1 base at J, with 11 bases in the middle. The CDR3 is 14 amino acids. Germline V gives CDR1 LGHDT, CDR2 YNNKEL (reference sequence). CDR3 in DNA: TGTGCCAGCAGCCCCGACAGGTTTTCCTACGAGCAGTACTTC. This translates into CASSPDRFSYEQYF.

The rearrangement uses TRBV7-7 and TRBJ2-1; 8 nucleotides match TRBD2. Per germline, CDR1 SSHAT and CDR2 FNYEAQ (reference sequence). There are 16 residues in the CDR3. With V trimmed by 5 bases and J by 6 bases, 12 bases remained unmatched. CDR3 loop: CASSTGIGTSINEQFF. In DNA, the CDR3 is TGTGCCAGCAGCACAGGCATAGGGACTAGTATCAATGAGCAGTTCTTC.